Following are 9 T cell receptor beta chains from one sample sequenced in a study of blood T cell repertoires in COVID-19. Produced via immunoSEQ multiplex PCR; TCRdb's table is partial and in-frame only. The repertoire holds approximately 450,000 clones, with 85% to 90% as singletons. Source material: PBMCs or T cells enriched from blood (not recorded which). These receptors all stem from a man aged 25 to 40 who had recovered from COVID-19.

The chain employs TRBV7-9 and TRBJ2-7; perhaps TRBD2 as D (6 bases). CDR3 length equals 15 residues. V was clipped by 1 base and J by 3 bases, with 13 bases between them. Germline lookup yields CDR1 SEHNR and CDR2 FQNEAQ (reference sequence). The CDR3 DNA is TGTGCCAGCAGCTTAGGTGGTTTGGGGGGCTACGAGCAGTACTTC. Protein sequence: CASSLGGLGGYEQYF.

CDR3 loop: CSVVPRDTDTQYF. CDR3 nucleotide sequence: TGCAGCGTTGTGCCCAGGGACACAGATACGCAGTATTTT. The chain is built from TRBV29-1 and TRBJ2-3; D possibly corresponds to TRBD1 (5 bases). V was cut by 4 bases and J by 2 bases, with 10 bases left in between. Looked up from germline, CDR1 is SQVTM and CDR2 is ANQGSEA. This CDR3 is 13 amino acids long.

The chain carries TRBV2 and TRBJ2-3; D not resolved. Germline CDR1 and CDR2: SNHLY and FYNNEI. Trimming removed 7 bases from V and 3 bases from J, with 8 bases in between. The CDR3 length is 12 residues. CDR3 coding DNA: TGTGCCAGCAACCCTCAGACAGATACGCAGTATTTT. Translation gives CASNPQTDTQYF.

This CDR3 is CATSEAGQVAQPQHF. For the CDR3, the DNA is TGTGCCACCAGTGAGGCGGGACAGGTTGCTCAGCCCCAGCATTTT. This chain joins TRBV24-1 and TRBJ1-5, with 8 bases fitting TRBD1. The CDR3 is made up of 15 amino acids. V lost 4 bases and J lost 6; bases outside the gene matches: 7. Germline assignment: CDR1 KGHDR and CDR2 SFDVKD.

The chain employs TRBV5-4 and TRBJ2-7; D is uncertain. This CDR3 has 15 amino acids. The V gene's germline CDR1 is SGHNT and CDR2 YYREEE (reference sequence). Trimming took off 4 bases at V and 0 bases at J, with 14 bases between the two ends. CDR3 sequence reads: CASSPHPSSSYEQYF. As DNA, the CDR3 is TGTGCCAGCAGCCCCCACCCGTCCAGCTCCTACGAGCAGTACTTC.

For this clone: This specimen includes other DNA sequences encoding the same CDR3. The V and J genes are TRBV11-2 and TRBJ2-7, with 10 bases fitting TRBD1. The CDR3 sequence is 15 residues long. V was pared by 3 bases and J by 2 bases, with 4 bases of the junction left unmatched. CDR1 and CDR2 from the germline V gene are SGHAT and FQNNGV. CDR3 sequence reads: CASSLAGTGAYEQYF. In nucleotides, the CDR3 is TGTGCCAGCAGCTTGGCCGGGACAGGGGCCTACGAGCAGTACTTC.

The chain has TRBV10-2 and TRBJ2-3; TRBD2 agrees at 12 bases. V shed 6 bases and J 4 bases; nucleotides not matched to a gene: 8. In germline, CDR1 is WSHSY, CDR2 SAAADI. The CDR3 totals 16 residues. The CDR3 DNA sequence: TGCGCCAGCAGACGCAGACTAGCGGGAGAGGCAGATACGCAGTATTTT. This gives the protein CASRRRLAGEADTQYF.

The chain has TRBV10-3 and TRBJ1-5; TRBD1 matches at 7 bases. The CDR3 runs 18 residues. Germline CDR1 ENHRY, CDR2 SYGVKD. J gave up 0 bases and V 0 bases, and 8 bases lay outside the gene matches. This chain's CDR3 is CAISESWGKGASNQPQHF. Here the CDR3 DNA reads TGTGCCATCAGTGAGTCGTGGGGGAAGGGGGCTAGCAATCAGCCCCAGCATTTT.

This chain joins TRBV20-1 and TRBJ2-7; unclear D gene. This CDR3 is 11 amino acids long. CDR1 and CDR2 from the germline V gene are DFQATT and SNEGSKA (reference sequence). V lost 4 bases and J 5 bases, leaving 9 bases between the germline ends. The CDR3 is CSANQADEQYF. CDR3 DNA sequence: TGCAGTGCTAACCAGGCCGACGAGCAGTACTTC.